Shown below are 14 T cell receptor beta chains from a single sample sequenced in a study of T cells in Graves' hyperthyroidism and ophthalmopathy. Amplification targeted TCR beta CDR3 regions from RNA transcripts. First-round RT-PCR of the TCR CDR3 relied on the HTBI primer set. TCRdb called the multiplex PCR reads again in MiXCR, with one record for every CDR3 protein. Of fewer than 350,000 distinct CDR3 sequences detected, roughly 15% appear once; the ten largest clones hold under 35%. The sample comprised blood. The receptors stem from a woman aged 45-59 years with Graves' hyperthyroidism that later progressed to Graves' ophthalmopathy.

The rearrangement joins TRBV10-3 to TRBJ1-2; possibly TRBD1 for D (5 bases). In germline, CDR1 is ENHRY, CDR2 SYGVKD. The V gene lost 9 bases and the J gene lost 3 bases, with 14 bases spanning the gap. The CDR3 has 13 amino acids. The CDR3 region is CAISGNTDYGYTF. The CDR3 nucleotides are TGTGCCATATCAGGGAACACGGACTATGGCTACACCTTC.

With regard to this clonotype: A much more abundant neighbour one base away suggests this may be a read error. The CDR3 protein is CASNPDLVSYKQYF. CDR3 bases: TGTGCCAGCAACCCCGATTTAGTTTCCTACAAGCAGTACTTC. V is TRBV6-1 and J is TRBJ2-7; D remains unclear. Germline V CDR1 and CDR2: MNHNS, SASEGT. The CDR3 totals 14 residues.

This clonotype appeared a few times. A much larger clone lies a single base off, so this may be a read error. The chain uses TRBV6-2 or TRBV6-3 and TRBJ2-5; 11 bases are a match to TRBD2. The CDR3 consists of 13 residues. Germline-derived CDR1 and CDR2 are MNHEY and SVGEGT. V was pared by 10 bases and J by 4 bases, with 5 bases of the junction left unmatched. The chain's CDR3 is CANRLAGGETQYF. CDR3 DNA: TGTGCCAACAGGCTAGCGGGAGGAGAGACCCAGTACTTC.

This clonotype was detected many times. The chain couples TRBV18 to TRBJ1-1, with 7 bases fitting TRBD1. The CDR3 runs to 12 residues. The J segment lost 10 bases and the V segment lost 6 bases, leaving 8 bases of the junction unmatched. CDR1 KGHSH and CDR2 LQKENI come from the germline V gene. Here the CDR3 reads CASSQEGAGAFF. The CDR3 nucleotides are TGTGCCAGCTCTCAGGAGGGGGCAGGAGCTTTCTTT.

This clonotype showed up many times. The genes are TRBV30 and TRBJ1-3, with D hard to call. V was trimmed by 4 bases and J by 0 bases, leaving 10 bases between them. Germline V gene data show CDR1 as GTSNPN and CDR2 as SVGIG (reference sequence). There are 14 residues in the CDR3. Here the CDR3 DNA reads TGTGCCTGGACAGGATCGAGCTCTGGAAACACCATATATTTT. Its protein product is CAWTGSSSGNTIYF.

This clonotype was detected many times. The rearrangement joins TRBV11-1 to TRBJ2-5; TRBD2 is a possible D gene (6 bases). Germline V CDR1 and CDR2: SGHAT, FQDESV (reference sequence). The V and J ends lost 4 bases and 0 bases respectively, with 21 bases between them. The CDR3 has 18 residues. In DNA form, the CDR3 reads TGTGCCAGCAGCTCCCGCGGCCCCGCGGGGTTTTACCAAGAGACCCAGTACTTC. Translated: CASSSRGPAGFYQETQYF.

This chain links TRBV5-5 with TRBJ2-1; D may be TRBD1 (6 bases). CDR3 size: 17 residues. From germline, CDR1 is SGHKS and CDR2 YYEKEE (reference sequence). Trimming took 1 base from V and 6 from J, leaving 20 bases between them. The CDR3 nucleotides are TGTGCCAGCAGCTTGCCAACGACCTTACAGGGCTTCAATGAGCAGTTCTTC. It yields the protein CASSLPTTLQGFNEQFF.

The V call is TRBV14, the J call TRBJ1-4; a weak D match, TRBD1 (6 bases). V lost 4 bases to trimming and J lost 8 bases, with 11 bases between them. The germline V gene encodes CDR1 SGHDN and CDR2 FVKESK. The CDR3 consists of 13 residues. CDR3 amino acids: CASSPGQREKLFF. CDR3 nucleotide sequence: TGTGCCAGCAGCCCCGGACAGCGGGAAAAACTGTTTTTT.

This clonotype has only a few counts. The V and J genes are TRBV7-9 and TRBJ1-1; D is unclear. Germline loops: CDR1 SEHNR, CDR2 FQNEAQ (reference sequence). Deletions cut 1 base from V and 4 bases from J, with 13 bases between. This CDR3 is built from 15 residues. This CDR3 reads CASSLGPGLGTEAFF. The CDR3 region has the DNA TGTGCCAGCAGCTTAGGTCCGGGCTTGGGCACTGAAGCTTTCTTT.

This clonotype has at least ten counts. CDR3 sequence (DNA): TGCGCCAGCAGTGAGTGGGACAGGGGCTACGAGCAGTACTTC. Protein product: CASSEWDRGYEQYF. The rearrangement uses TRBV10-1 and TRBJ2-7; TRBD1 aligns across 10 bases. CDR1 and CDR2 (germline): WNHNN, SYGVQD (reference sequence). The ends lost 1 base at V and 3 bases at J; junction bases unmatched: 0. The CDR3 contains 14 residues.

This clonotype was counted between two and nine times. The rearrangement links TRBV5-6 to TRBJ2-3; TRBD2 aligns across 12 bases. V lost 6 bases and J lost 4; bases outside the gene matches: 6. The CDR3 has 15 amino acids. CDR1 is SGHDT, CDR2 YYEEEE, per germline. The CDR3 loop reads CASTLAGGPADTQYF. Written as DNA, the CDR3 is TGTGCCAGCACCCTAGCGGGAGGGCCCGCAGATACGCAGTATTTT. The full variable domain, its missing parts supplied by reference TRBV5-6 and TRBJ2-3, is DAGVTQSPTHLIKTRGQQVTLRCSPKSGHDTVSWYQQALGQGPQFIFQYYEEEERQRGNFPDRFSGHQFPNYSSELNVNALLLGDSALYLCASTLAGGPADTQYFGPGTRLTVL.

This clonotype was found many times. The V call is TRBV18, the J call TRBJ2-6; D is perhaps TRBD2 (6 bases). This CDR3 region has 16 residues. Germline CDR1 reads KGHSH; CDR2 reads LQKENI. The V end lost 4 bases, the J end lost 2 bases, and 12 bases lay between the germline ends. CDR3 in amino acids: CASSRSGVTGANVLTF. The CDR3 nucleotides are TGTGCCAGCTCACGGTCGGGGGTTACTGGGGCCAACGTCCTGACTTTC.

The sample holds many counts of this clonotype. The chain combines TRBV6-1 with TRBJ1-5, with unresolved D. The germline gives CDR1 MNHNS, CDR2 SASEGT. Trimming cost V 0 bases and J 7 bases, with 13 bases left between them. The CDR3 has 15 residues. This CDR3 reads CASSEAENRIQPQHF. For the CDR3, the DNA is TGTGCCAGCAGTGAAGCCGAGAATAGGATCCAGCCCCAGCATTTT.

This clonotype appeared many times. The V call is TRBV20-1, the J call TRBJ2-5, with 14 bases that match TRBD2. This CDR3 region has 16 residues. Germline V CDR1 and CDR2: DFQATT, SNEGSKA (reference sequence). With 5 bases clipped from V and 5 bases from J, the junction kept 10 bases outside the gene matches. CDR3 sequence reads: CSAGSTSGRAGETQYF. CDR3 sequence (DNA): TGCAGTGCTGGATCGACTAGCGGGAGGGCTGGGGAGACCCAGTACTTC.